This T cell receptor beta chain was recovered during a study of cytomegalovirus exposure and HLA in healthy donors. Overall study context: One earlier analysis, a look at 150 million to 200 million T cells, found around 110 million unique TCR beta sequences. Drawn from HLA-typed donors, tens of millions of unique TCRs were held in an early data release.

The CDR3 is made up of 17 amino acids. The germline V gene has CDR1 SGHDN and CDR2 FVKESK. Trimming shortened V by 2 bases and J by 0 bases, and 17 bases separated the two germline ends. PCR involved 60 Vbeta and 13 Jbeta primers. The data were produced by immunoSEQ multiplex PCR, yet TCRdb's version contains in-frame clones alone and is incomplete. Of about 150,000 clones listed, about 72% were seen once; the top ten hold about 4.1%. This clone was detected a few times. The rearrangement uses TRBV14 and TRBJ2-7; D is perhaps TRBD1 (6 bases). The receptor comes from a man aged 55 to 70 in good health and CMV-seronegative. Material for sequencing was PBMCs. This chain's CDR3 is CASSQKGLRDNSYEQYF. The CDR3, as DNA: TGTGCCAGCAGCCAAAAAGGACTTAGGGACAACTCCTACGAGCAGTACTTC.